This TCR beta chain was found in a study of CD8 T cells in Susac syndrome. cDNA came from roughly 0.5 to 1 ug RNA primed by random hexamers. By means of immunoSEQ multiplex PCR, TCR beta CDR3 spanning 54 Vbeta and 13 Jbeta underwent amplification. In TCRdb, the immunoSEQ multiplex PCR reads were re-called with MiXCR into one record per CDR3 protein. The sample records roughly 150,000 distinct CDR3 sequences, roughly 94% being singletons. Germline V gives CDR1 DFQATT, CDR2 SNEGSKA (reference sequence). CDR3 length: 15 residues. Trimming pared 2 bases from V and 1 base from J, leaving 12 bases between. Treatment-naive patients with stable or active relapsing-remitting disease were the multiple sclerosis controls.

This clonotype was obtained from a human donor with multiple sclerosis. This chain joins TRBV20-1 and TRBJ1-5; tentatively, D is TRBD1 (6 bases). Sequences were obtained from CD8+ T cells from PBMCs. This chain's CDR3 is CSARPIGGSNQPQHF. The CDR3 DNA follows: TGCAGTGCTAGACCCATAGGGGGAAGCAATCAGCCCCAGCATTTT.